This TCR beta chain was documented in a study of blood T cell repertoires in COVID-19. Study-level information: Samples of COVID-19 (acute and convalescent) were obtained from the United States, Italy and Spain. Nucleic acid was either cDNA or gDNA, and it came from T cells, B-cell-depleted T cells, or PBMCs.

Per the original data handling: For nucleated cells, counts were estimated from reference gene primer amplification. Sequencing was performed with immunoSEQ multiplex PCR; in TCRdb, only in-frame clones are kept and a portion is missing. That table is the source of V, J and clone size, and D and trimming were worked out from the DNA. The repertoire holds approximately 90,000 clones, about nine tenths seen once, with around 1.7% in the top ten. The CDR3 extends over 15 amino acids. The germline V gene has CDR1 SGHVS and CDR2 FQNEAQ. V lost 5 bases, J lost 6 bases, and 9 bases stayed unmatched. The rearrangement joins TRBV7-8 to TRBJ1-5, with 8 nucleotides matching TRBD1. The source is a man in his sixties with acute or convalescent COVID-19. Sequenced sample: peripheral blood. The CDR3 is CASSRQDREAQPQHF. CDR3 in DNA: TGTGCCAGCAGCCGGCAGGACAGGGAAGCTCAGCCCCAGCATTTT. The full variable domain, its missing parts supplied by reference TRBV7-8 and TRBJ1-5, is GAGVSQSPRYKVAKRGQDVALRCDPISGHVSLFWYQQALGQGPEFLTYFQNEAQLDKSGLPSDRFFAERPEGSVSTLKIQRTQQEDSAVYLCASSRQDREAQPQHFGDGTRLSIL.